These 31 T cell receptor beta chains were all obtained from the same sample, sequenced in a study of cytomegalovirus exposure and HLA in healthy donors. It was with 60 Vbeta and 13 Jbeta primers that the PCR ran. Data came from immunoSEQ multiplex PCR; TCRdb stores just in-frame clones and leaves some out. The table records about 200,000 clones, about two thirds of them present only once. Source material: PBMCs. These receptors were obtained from a man between 40 and 49 years old in good health and CMV-seropositive.

The chain links TRBV2 to TRBJ2-7; D call uncertain. With 4 bases removed from V and 4 bases from J, the gap between germline ends came to 5 bases. This CDR3 has 11 amino acids. Germline V gene sequence: CDR1 SNHLY, CDR2 FYNNEI. The DNA for the CDR3 is TGTGCCAGCAGTGTCAAATACGAGCAGTACTTC. This codes for CASSVKYEQYF.

This clone was observed a handful of times. The V gene is TRBV7-9, the J gene TRBJ1-1; no definite D call. The CDR3 sequence is 11 residues long. V lost 2 bases and J 8 bases, leaving 6 bases between the germline ends. From germline, CDR1 is SEHNR and CDR2 FQNEAQ (reference sequence). The CDR3: CASSLLEEAFF. CDR3 DNA: TGTGCCAGCAGCTTACTGGAGGAAGCTTTCTTT.

A note on this clone: This specimen includes other DNA sequences encoding the same CDR3. V is TRBV5-4 and J is TRBJ2-1; 7 bases agree with TRBD2. The CDR3 has 16 residues. V lost 4 bases, J lost 2 bases, and 9 bases stayed unmatched. The germline gives CDR1 SGHNT, CDR2 YYREEE (reference sequence). This CDR3 reads CASSPSKRGAYNEQFF. The CDR3 nucleotides read TGTGCCAGCAGCCCTTCCAAGCGGGGAGCCTACAATGAGCAGTTCTTC.

This chain connects TRBV15 to TRBJ2-3; 9 bases map to TRBD1. The length of the CDR3 is 14 residues. Germline V gene sequence: CDR1 LNHNV, CDR2 YYDKDF (reference sequence). Trimming removed 5 bases from V and 7 bases from J; junction bases left unmatched: 7. The CDR3 nucleotides read TGTGCCACCAGCGTCCGGGACAGGGAAAATACGCAGTATTTT. It specifies CATSVRDRENTQYF.

The sample holds a few counts of this clone. The chain couples TRBV7-9 to TRBJ2-7, with D possibly matching TRBD1 (5 bases). The CDR3 covers 15 residues. The germline V and J ends were trimmed by 1 base and 3 bases, with 13 bases remaining between them. Germline CDR1 and CDR2: SEHNR and FQNEAQ (reference sequence). CDR3 in DNA: TGTGCCAGCAGCTTAGTCAGGGCCTCAAGCTACGAGCAGTACTTC. This gives the protein CASSLVRASSYEQYF. The entire variable domain, with the rest obtained from reference TRBV7-9 and TRBJ2-7, is as follows: DTGVSQNPRHKITKRGQNVTFRCDPISEHNRLYWYRQTLGQGPEFLTYFQNEAQLEKSRLLSDRFSAERPKGSFSTLEIQRTEQGDSAMYLCASSLVRASSYEQYFGPGTRLTVT.

The rearrangement uses TRBV7-9 and TRBJ1-4; no definite D call. The germline V gene has CDR1 SEHNR and CDR2 FQNEAQ (reference sequence). V was shortened by 6 bases and J by 5 bases, with 10 bases between the two germline ends. The CDR3 has 13 residues. The CDR3 DNA follows: TGTGCCAGCAGTCCGACGGGGAATGAAAAACTGTTTTTT. Protein product: CASSPTGNEKLFF.

The gene calls are TRBV28 and TRBJ2-3; 15 bases line up with TRBD2. The V gene's germline CDR1 is MDHEN and CDR2 SYDVKM. The V and J ends lost 5 bases and 3 bases, in that order; junction bases with no gene match: 3. The CDR3 consists of 16 residues. The DNA for the CDR3 is TGTGCCAGCAGTAGGACTAGCGGGGGGGGAACAGATACGCAGTATTTT. Translated: CASSRTSGGGTDTQYF.

The chain is built from TRBV7-9 and TRBJ1-3; 8 bases fit TRBD1. V shed 5 bases and J 2 bases; nucleotides not matched to a gene: 5. Germline V CDR1 and CDR2: SEHNR, FQNEAQ (reference sequence). The CDR3 is made up of 15 amino acids. The CDR3 DNA reads TGTGCCAGCAGCGGGACAGGCGAGGCTGGAAACACCATATATTTT. It specifies CASSGTGEAGNTIYF.

The gene calls are TRBV6-5 and TRBJ1-2; TRBD1 matches at 12 bases. Trimming removed 6 bases from V and 8 bases from J; junction bases left unmatched: 10. Germline CDR1 MNHEY, CDR2 SVGAGI. This CDR3 is 15 amino acids long. The CDR3 DNA is TGTGCCAGCAGCCCCCATCAGGGGACAGGGGGCGGCTACACCTTC. This translates into CASSPHQGTGGGYTF.

This chain joins TRBV5-6 and TRBJ1-2; TRBD1 might be the D (5 bases). Trimming cost V 3 bases and J 3 bases, with 15 bases left between them. Germline CDR1 SGHDT, CDR2 YYEEEE. The CDR3 has 15 residues. CDR3 protein: CASSWTNPGYYGYTF. The CDR3 DNA reads TGTGCCAGCAGCTGGACAAATCCGGGCTACTATGGCTACACCTTC.

The chain carries TRBV4-1 and TRBJ1-1; 9 bases are shared with TRBD1. Germline V gene data show CDR1 as MGHRA and CDR2 as YSYEKL. CDR3 length: 16 residues. Trimming took 4 bases from V and 5 from J; bases not matched to a gene: 11. The CDR3 nucleotides are TGCGCCAGCAGCCTAGCAGGGACAGGGATTAGGACTGAAGCTTTCTTT. This sequence encodes CASSLAGTGIRTEAFF.

The V gene is TRBV9, the J gene TRBJ2-7, with D maybe TRBD2 (6 bases). Germline-derived CDR1 and CDR2 are SGDLS and YYNGEE. The CDR3 runs 15 residues. Trimming stripped 2 bases from V and 0 bases from J, with 12 bases between. The CDR3 bases are TGTGCCAGCAGCGTTGGAGGGGTTAGCTCCTACGAGCAGTACTTC. Translating gives CASSVGGVSSYEQYF. Supplemented by reference TRBV9 and TRBJ2-7, the full variable domain reads DSGVTQTPKHLITATGQRVTLRCSPRSGDLSVYWYQQSLDQGLQFLIQYYNGEERAKGNILERFSAQQFPDLHSELNLSSLELGDSALYFCASSVGGVSSYEQYFGPGTRLTVT.

The J gene is TRBJ2-2, the V gene TRBV5-4, with 10 bases that match TRBD1. The CDR3 loop spans 15 amino acids. The V gene's germline CDR1 is SGHNT and CDR2 YYREEE (reference sequence). V shed 7 bases, J shed 6 bases, and the junction held 9 bases outside the gene matches. The CDR3 DNA reads as TGTGCCAGCGGAACCCGGGACAGGGGCGCCGGGGAGCTGTTTTTT. Amino acid sequence: CASGTRDRGAGELFF.

V and J are TRBV6-5 and TRBJ1-3, with D tentatively TRBD1 (5 bases). V gave up 7 bases and J gave up 2 bases, with 15 bases separating them. CDR3 length: 15 amino acids. The germline CDR1 and CDR2 sequences are MNHEY and SVGAGI. CDR3: CASTRARATGNTIYF. CDR3 nucleotide sequence: TGTGCCAGCACCCGCGCCAGGGCCACTGGAAACACCATATATTTT.

This clone was observed a handful of times. This rearrangement joins TRBV6-1 to TRBJ1-1; possible D gene TRBD1, 6 bases. CDR1 is MNHNS and CDR2 is SASEGT in the germline V gene. The CDR3 consists of 13 residues. V was clipped by 6 bases and J by 1 base, with 9 bases between them. This chain's CDR3 is CASRETGNTEAFF. In nucleotides, the CDR3 is TGTGCCAGCAGAGAGACAGGGAACACTGAAGCTTTCTTT.

The CDR3 nucleotides read TGTGCCAGCAGTCCCCGGGACAGGGGATACGCTGAGCAGTTCTTC. It translates to CASSPRDRGYAEQFF. The rearrangement links TRBV6-5 to TRBJ2-1; 10 nucleotides align to TRBD1. The junction had 10 bases not matched to a gene; V was cut back by 5 bases and J by 9 bases. The CDR3 covers 15 residues. Germline V gene sequence: CDR1 MNHEY, CDR2 SVGAGI.

The rearrangement joins TRBV7-6 to TRBJ1-3; 10 bases match TRBD1. Germline V lookup: CDR1 SGHVS, CDR2 FNYEAQ. The CDR3 runs to 15 residues. With V trimmed by 5 bases and J by 1 base, 2 bases remained unmatched. CDR3 region: CASSRGQGSGNTIYF. The CDR3 nucleotides are TGTGCCAGCAGCCGGGGACAGGGGTCTGGAAACACCATATATTTT.

About this clone: The sample holds other DNA sequences that translate to the same CDR3. The chain recombines TRBV5-1 with TRBJ2-3, with D maybe TRBD1 (6 bases). V was trimmed by 4 bases and J by 2 bases, leaving 11 bases between them. The germline V gene has CDR1 SGHRS and CDR2 YFSETQ. The CDR3 spans 14 residues. CDR3 loop: CASSLGQYTDTQYF. The CDR3 DNA follows: TGCGCCAGCAGCCTGGGACAATACACAGATACGCAGTATTTT. Complete variable domain (other parts from reference TRBV5-1 and TRBJ2-3): KAGVTQTPRYLIKTRGQQVTLSCSPISGHRSVSWYQQTPGQGLQFLFEYFSETQRNKGNFPGRFSGRQFSNSRSEMNVSTLELGDSALYLCASSLGQYTDTQYFGPGTRLTVL.

This clone has only one observation. The chain links TRBV9 to TRBJ2-3, with 9 bases aligning to TRBD2. From germline, CDR1 is SGDLS and CDR2 YYNGEE. The V and J ends lost 4 bases and 7 bases, in that order; junction bases with no gene match: 13. The CDR3 has 16 amino acids. As DNA, the CDR3 is TGTGCCAGCAGCCCTAGACTAGCGGCCCCTGGATATACGCAGTATTTT. Encoded protein: CASSPRLAAPGYTQYF.

This chain links TRBV20-1 with TRBJ1-2; no clear D. Per germline, CDR1 DFQATT and CDR2 SNEGSKA (reference sequence). CDR3 length equals 11 residues. Deletions cut 1 base from V and 6 bases from J, with 6 bases between. CDR3 protein: CSARVNDGYTF. The CDR3 DNA reads as TGCAGTGCTAGAGTTAATGATGGCTACACCTTC.

The chain combines TRBV18 with TRBJ2-5; possibly TRBD2 for D (6 bases). The V gene lost 1 base and the J gene lost 0 bases, with 18 bases spanning the gap. The length of the CDR3 is 18 residues. Germline lookup yields CDR1 KGHSH and CDR2 LQKENI. The CDR3 nucleotides are TGTGCCAGCTCACCACTACCTCTCGCGGGGCCGTACCAAGAGACCCAGTACTTC. It specifies CASSPLPLAGPYQETQYF.

The V gene is TRBV19, the J gene TRBJ2-2; 12 bases align to TRBD1. CDR1 and CDR2 from the germline V gene are LNHDA and SQIVND (reference sequence). Trimming at V came to 7 bases and at J to 2 bases, leaving 5 bases not matched to a gene. The CDR3 extends over 16 amino acids. CDR3: CASTPGTGGNTGELFF. The DNA of the CDR3 is TGTGCCAGTACCCCAGGGACAGGGGGCAACACCGGGGAGCTGTTTTTT.

This chain connects TRBV4-3 to TRBJ1-2; D perhaps matches TRBD1 (6 bases). The CDR3 runs 15 residues. The germline V and J ends were trimmed by 1 base and 4 bases, with 13 bases remaining between them. Germline-derived CDR1 and CDR2 are LGHNA and YSLEER. CDR3 DNA sequence: TGCGCCAGCAGCCAAGTCGTGGGGGCCGGCTATGGCTACACCTTC. It encodes CASSQVVGAGYGYTF.

The chain joins TRBV5-6 to TRBJ1-5; 7 nucleotides align to TRBD1. Germline assignment: CDR1 SGHDT and CDR2 YYEEEE. The J segment lost 7 bases and the V segment lost 1 base, leaving 11 bases of the junction unmatched. CDR3 length equals 16 residues. CDR3 protein: CASSLSKTGVGQPQHF. CDR3 coding DNA: TGTGCCAGCAGCTTGTCTAAAACAGGGGTTGGACAGCCCCAGCATTTT. Full variable domain (rest looked up from reference TRBV5-6 and TRBJ1-5): DAGVTQSPTHLIKTRGQQVTLRCSPKSGHDTVSWYQQALGQGPQFIFQYYEEEERQRGNFPDRFSGHQFPNYSSELNVNALLLGDSALYLCASSLSKTGVGQPQHFGDGTRLSIL.

V gene TRBV27 combines with J gene TRBJ1-2; 9 bases align to TRBD1. There are 13 residues in the CDR3. Germline V gene sequence: CDR1 MNHEY, CDR2 SMNVEV (reference sequence). J was trimmed by 5 bases and V by 3 bases; bases with no gene match: 1. CDR3 sequence: CASSLGTGYGYTF. The CDR3 DNA follows: TGTGCCAGCAGTTTGGGGACAGGGTATGGCTACACCTTC.

The chain combines TRBV29-1 with TRBJ1-1; D is possibly TRBD1 (5 bases). Germline CDR1 is SQVTM and CDR2 is ANQGSEA. The CDR3 length is 13 residues. The germline V and J ends were trimmed by 6 bases and 1 base, with 12 bases remaining between them. CDR3 bases: TGCAGCGTCAAGGGGCTTAGGAACACTGAAGCTTTCTTT. Translation: CSVKGLRNTEAFF.

CDR3 loop: CASSLAGSAGELFF. CDR3 sequence (DNA): TGCGCCAGCAGCTTGGCGGGGTCGGCCGGGGAGCTGTTTTTT. J is TRBJ2-2 and V is TRBV5-1; perhaps TRBD2 as D (5 bases). V gave up 0 bases and J gave up 6 bases, with 9 bases separating them. CDR1 is SGHRS, CDR2 YFSETQ, per germline. The CDR3 covers 14 residues.

The chain joins TRBV18 to TRBJ1-1, with 8 bases fitting TRBD1. J was trimmed by 4 bases and V by 5 bases; bases with no gene match: 3. Per the germline V gene, CDR1 is KGHSH and CDR2 is LQKENI. The CDR3 totals 13 residues. The DNA of the CDR3 is TGTGCCAGCTCAGACAGGGGTCGCACTGAAGCTTTCTTT. Protein: CASSDRGRTEAFF.

The chain combines TRBV5-1 with TRBJ2-2; 10 nucleotides agree with TRBD2. J was trimmed by 1 base and V by 4 bases; bases with no gene match: 4. Germline assignment: CDR1 SGHRS and CDR2 YFSETQ. This CDR3 comprises 16 residues. CDR3 in amino acids: CASSVVAGGNTGELFF. CDR3 nucleotides: TGCGCCAGCAGCGTCGTAGCGGGGGGGAACACCGGGGAGCTGTTTTTT.

The chain carries TRBV5-8 and TRBJ1-6; no definite D call. V was pared by 1 base and J by 9 bases, with 11 bases between. The CDR3 sequence is 14 residues long. Germline V CDR1 and CDR2: SGHTS, YDEGEE. CDR3 DNA sequence: TGTGCCAGCAGCTTGAGACGGAGTAGTTCACCCCTCCACTTT. It is translated as CASSLRRSSSPLHF.

The gene calls are TRBV5-1 and TRBJ2-7; 7 nucleotides agree with TRBD1. Germline loops: CDR1 SGHRS, CDR2 YFSETQ. The CDR3 extends over 15 amino acids. With 4 bases clipped from V and 3 bases from J, the junction kept 10 bases outside the gene matches. The CDR3 sequence is CASSRNGQAFYEQYF. Here the CDR3 DNA reads TGCGCCAGCAGCCGCAATGGACAGGCCTTCTACGAGCAGTACTTC.